This T cell receptor beta chain originates from a study of patients and donors after allogeneic stem cell transplantation. Via MiXCR, TCRdb re-called the RT-PCR reads, giving one row per CDR3 protein. The repertoire consists of approximately 140,000 distinct CDR3 sequences, with over 35% occurring once and the leading ten covering around half. Trimming cost V 6 bases and J 2 bases; bases outside gene matches: 15. The CDR3 covers 17 residues. Germline assignment: CDR1 MNHEY and CDR2 SVGEGT. The clonotype comes from a human donor who was either an allogeneic HSCT recipient or a stem cell or donor lymphocyte infusion donor (not recorded which). It is not recorded whose cells these are; they may come from a transplant donor. The rearrangement uses TRBV6-2 or TRBV6-3 and TRBJ2-7, with TRBD2 matching 8 bases. Sequencing input: blood, either unsorted or a sorted T cell fraction (not recorded which). CDR3 sequence: CASSFRLTSGATYEQYF. CDR3 bases: TGTGCCAGCAGCTTCCGTCTAACTAGCGGCGCCACCTACGAGCAGTACTTC.